This T cell receptor beta chain was identified during a study of PD-1 blockade in classical Hodgkin lymphoma. Time point described: cycle 4 day 1 (C4D1), after around six weeks of nivolumab. Autologous stem cell transplantation was followed by relapse in every patient, and brentuximab vedotin exposure varied. Negative selection with magnetic separation was used to purify CD4+ T cells from thawed PBMCs. Patients' outcomes at their best amounted to complete response, partial response or progressive disease. Remarks on this clone: The antigen remains undetermined.

V lost 0 bases to trimming and J lost 5 bases, with 9 bases between them. CDR1 and CDR2 (germline): SGHKS, YYEKEE (reference sequence). There are 14 residues in the CDR3. General study points: Repertoire differences have undefined causes, possibly disease activity or prior therapy.

Assay: immunoSEQ multiplex PCR; the TCRdb copy retains only in-frame clones and omits some. Among 5,000 to 7,500 clones listed, roughly 86% were seen once. Sequencing was performed on CD4+ T cells from blood, taken before the fourth cycle of nivolumab. The V and J genes are TRBV5-5 and TRBJ1-5; perhaps TRBD1 as D (5 bases). This clonotype originated in a human donor with classical Hodgkin lymphoma. The CDR3 loop reads CASSLVGGDQPQHF. As DNA, the CDR3 is TGTGCCAGCAGCTTGGTTGGGGGGGATCAGCCCCAGCATTTT.